This T cell receptor (beta chain) is from a study of blood T cell repertoires in COVID-19. Produced via immunoSEQ multiplex PCR; TCRdb's table is partial and in-frame only. This sample has over 200,000 clones; around four fifths occur once, and the top ten carry 15% to 20%. Trimming pared 8 bases from V and 2 bases from J, leaving 16 bases between. Per germline, CDR1 SNHLY and CDR2 FYNNEI. This CDR3 is built from 14 residues. This TCR was recovered from a woman older than 75 with active or convalescent COVID-19. The sequencing input was peripheral blood. This sequence joins TRBV2 and TRBJ2-7; D not certain. The CDR3 region has the DNA TGTGCCAGCTCCCCTCCAACTGTGCCCTACGAGCAGTACTTC. Amino acid sequence: CASSPPTVPYEQYF.